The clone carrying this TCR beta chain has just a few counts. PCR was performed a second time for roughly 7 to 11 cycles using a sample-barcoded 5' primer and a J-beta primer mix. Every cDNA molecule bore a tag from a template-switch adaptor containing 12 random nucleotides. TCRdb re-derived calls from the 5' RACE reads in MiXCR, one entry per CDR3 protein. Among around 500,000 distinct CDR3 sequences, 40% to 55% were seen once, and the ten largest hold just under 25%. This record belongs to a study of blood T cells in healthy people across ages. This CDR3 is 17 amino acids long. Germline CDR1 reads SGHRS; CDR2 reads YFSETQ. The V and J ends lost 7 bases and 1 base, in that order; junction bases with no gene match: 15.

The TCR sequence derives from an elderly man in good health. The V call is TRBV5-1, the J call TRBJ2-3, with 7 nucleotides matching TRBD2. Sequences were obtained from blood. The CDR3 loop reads CASQTLAVGGGTDTQYF. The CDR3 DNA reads TGCGCCAGCCAAACTCTAGCGGTCGGAGGTGGCACAGATACGCAGTATTTT.